The present entry profiles one TCR beta chain with its context. Its antigen is not identified. This entry is derived from a study of shared clonotypes between healthy human individuals. Study-level results: Compared with clonotypes that all four donors shared, non-shared clonotypes had lower generation probabilities. Estimated clonotype richness was generally higher in naive than memory subsets.

Trimming pared 2 bases from V and 0 bases from J, leaving 9 bases between. This CDR3 contains 15 residues. The germline V gene encodes CDR1 SGHKS and CDR2 YYEKEE (reference sequence). The study ran the assay at deep level. TCRdb keeps only in-frame clones here, not all; method: immunoSEQ multiplex PCR. The repertoire holds some 630,000 clones, with 55% to 75% as singletons. Sequencing was done on a sample of memory CD4+ T cells sorted from blood. Subset reported: CD45RA-negative fraction. The V gene is TRBV5-5, the J gene TRBJ1-3; no clear D gene. This TCR derives from a woman younger than 45 in good health. The DNA of the CDR3 is TGTGCCAGCAGCTTTCGTACAGTCTCTGGAAACACCATATATTTT. Translated: CASSFRTVSGNTIYF.